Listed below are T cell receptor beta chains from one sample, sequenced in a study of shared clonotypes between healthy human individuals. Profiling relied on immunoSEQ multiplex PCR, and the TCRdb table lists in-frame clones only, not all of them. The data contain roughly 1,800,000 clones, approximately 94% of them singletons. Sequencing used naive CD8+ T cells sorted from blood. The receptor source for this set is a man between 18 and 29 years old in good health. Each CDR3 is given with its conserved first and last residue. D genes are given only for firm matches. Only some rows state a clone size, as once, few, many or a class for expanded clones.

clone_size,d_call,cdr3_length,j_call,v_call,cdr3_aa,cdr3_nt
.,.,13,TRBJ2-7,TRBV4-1,CASSQRLAYEQYF,TGCGCCAGCAGCCAAAGGCTGGCCTACGAGCAGTACTTC
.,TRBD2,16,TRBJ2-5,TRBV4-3,CASSQDLAGAWETQYF,TGCGCCAGCAGCCAAGATCTAGCGGGAGCTTGGGAGACCCAGTACTTC
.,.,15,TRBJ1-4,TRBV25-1,CASRSTTEDNENLFF,TGTGCCAGCAGAAGCACGACAGAGGATAATGAAAATCTGTTTTTT
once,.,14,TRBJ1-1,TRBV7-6,CASSLVGRGTEAFF,TGTGCCAGCAGCTTAGTTGGCAGGGGAACTGAAGCTTTCTTT
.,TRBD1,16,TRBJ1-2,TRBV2,CASSDGTGGINYGYTF,TGTGCCAGCAGTGATGGAACAGGGGGCATTAACTATGGCTACACCTTC
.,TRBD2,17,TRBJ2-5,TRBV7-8,CASSLAPGSGSGETQYF,TGTGCCAGCAGCTTGGCCCCTGGTAGCGGGAGTGGAGAGACCCAGTACTTC
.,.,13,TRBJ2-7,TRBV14,CASSPGTPYEQYF,TGTGCCAGCAGCCCCGGAACTCCCTACGAGCAGTACTTC
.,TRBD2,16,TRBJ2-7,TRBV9,CASSVESSGTSYEQYF,TGTGCCAGCAGCGTAGAGAGTAGCGGGACATCCTACGAGCAGTACTTC
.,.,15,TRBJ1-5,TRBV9,CASSADGASNQPQHF,TGTGCCAGCAGCGCCGACGGAGCAAGCAATCAGCCCCAGCATTTT
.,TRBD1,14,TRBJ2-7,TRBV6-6,CASSYGGQGYEQYF,TGTGCCAGCAGTTACGGCGGACAGGGCTACGAGCAGTACTTC
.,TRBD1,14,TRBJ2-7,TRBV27,CASSPTGGNYEQYF,TGTGCCAGCAGCCCAACAGGGGGGAACTACGAGCAGTACTTC
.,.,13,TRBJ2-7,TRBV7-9,CASSPRDNYEQYF,TGTGCCAGCAGCCCTCGGGACAACTACGAGCAGTACTTC
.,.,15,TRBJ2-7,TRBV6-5,CASSQLALSSYEQYF,TGTGCCAGCAGTCAATTGGCCCTTAGCTCCTACGAGCAGTACTTC
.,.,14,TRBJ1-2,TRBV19,CASSPLLPNYGYTF,TGTGCCAGTAGTCCCCTGTTGCCTAACTATGGCTACACCTTC
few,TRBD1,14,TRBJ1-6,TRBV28,CASSSGQINSPLHF,TGTGCCAGCAGTTCGGGACAGATTAATTCACCCCTCCACTTT
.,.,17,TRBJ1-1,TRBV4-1,CASSLRTTTLHNTEAFF,TGCGCCAGCAGCCTTCGAACAACAACTTTACATAACACTGAAGCTTTCTTT
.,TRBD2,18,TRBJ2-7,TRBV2,CASSDVQGLAGYSYEQYF,TGTGCCAGCAGTGACGTTCAGGGACTAGCGGGATACTCCTACGAGCAGTACTTC
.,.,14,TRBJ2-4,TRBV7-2,CASSSTLAKNIQYF,TGTGCCAGCAGCTCAACTCTAGCCAAAAACATTCAGTACTTC
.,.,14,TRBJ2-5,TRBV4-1,CASSQVLVEETQYF,TGCGCCAGCAGCCAAGTTTTGGTGGAAGAGACCCAGTACTTC
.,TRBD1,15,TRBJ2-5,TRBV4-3,CASSPATGGEETQYF,TGCGCCAGCAGCCCCGCGACAGGGGGCGAAGAGACCCAGTACTTC
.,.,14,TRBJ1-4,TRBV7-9,CASSYTGRGEKLFF,TGTGCCAGCAGCTATACAGGGAGAGGTGAAAAACTGTTTTTT
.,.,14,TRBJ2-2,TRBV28,CASSPQGSTGELFF,TGTGCCAGCAGTCCGCAGGGATCCACCGGGGAGCTGTTTTTT
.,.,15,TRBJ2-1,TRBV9,CASSPRVSSYNEQFF,TGTGCCAGCAGCCCCCGGGTGAGCTCCTACAATGAGCAGTTCTTC
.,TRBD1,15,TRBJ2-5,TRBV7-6,CASSSATGPQETQYF,TGTGCCAGCAGCTCGGCGACAGGGCCCCAAGAGACCCAGTACTTC
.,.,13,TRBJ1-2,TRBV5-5,CASSLEDFYGYTF,TGTGCCAGCAGCTTGGAAGACTTCTATGGCTACACCTTC
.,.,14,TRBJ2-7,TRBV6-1,CAGSEGHITYEQYF,TGTGCCGGCAGTGAGGGACATATAACCTACGAGCAGTACTTC
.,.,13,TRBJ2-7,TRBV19,CASSSGSSYEQYF,TGTGCCAGTAGTTCCGGGTCGTCCTACGAGCAGTACTTC
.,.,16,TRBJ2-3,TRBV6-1,CASSGDIRGGTDTQYF,TGTGCCAGCAGTGGGGACATCCGGGGAGGCACAGATACGCAGTATTTT
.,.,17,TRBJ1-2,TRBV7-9,CASSLVPLGSTNYGYTF,TGTGCCAGCAGCTTAGTTCCTCTAGGATCTACGAACTATGGCTACACCTTC
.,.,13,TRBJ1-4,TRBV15,CATNSGGGEKLFF,TGTGCCACCAACAGTGGAGGGGGTGAAAAACTGTTTTTT
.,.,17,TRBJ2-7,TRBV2,CASSVPITGGGTYEQYF,TGTGCCAGCAGCGTCCCTATTACAGGGGGGGGTACCTACGAGCAGTACTTC
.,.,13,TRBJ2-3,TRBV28,CASSFAYPDTQYF,TGTGCCAGCAGTTTTGCCTACCCCGATACGCAGTATTTT
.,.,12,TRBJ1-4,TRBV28,CASSPNFEKLFF,TGTGCCAGCAGCCCTAACTTTGAAAAACTGTTTTTT
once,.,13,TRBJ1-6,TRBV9,CASSALNGSPLHF,TGTGCCAGCAGCGCCCTCAACGGTTCACCCCTCCACTTT
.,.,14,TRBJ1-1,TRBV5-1,CASSPGADDTEAFF,TGCGCCAGCAGCCCCGGAGCAGACGACACTGAAGCTTTCTTT
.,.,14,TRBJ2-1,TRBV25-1,CASSPRGPAQPQFF,TGTGCCAGCAGTCCCCGGGGGCCAGCTCAACCGCAGTTCTTC
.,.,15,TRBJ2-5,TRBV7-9,CASSLVGGLEETQYF,TGTGCCAGCAGCTTAGTCGGTGGGCTAGAAGAGACCCAGTACTTC
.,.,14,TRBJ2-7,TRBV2,CASRAGGAAYEQYF,TGTGCCAGCAGGGCTGGGGGGGCGGCCTACGAGCAGTACTTC
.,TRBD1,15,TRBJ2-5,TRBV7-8,CASSLGSGQDRVPDF,TGTGCCAGCAGCTTAGGGAGTGGACAGGACAGGGTCCCGGACTTC
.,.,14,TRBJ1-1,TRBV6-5,CASSYSDEGTEAFF,TGTGCCAGCAGTTACTCGGATGAGGGCACTGAAGCTTTCTTT
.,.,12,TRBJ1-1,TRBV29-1,CSVETGGTEAFF,TGCAGCGTTGAAACCGGAGGGACTGAAGCTTTCTTT
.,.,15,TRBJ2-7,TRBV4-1,CASSQVGTSSYEQYF,TGCGCCAGCAGCCAAGTCGGAACGAGCTCCTACGAGCAGTACTTC
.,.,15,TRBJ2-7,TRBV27,CASSLGARGLDEQYF,TGTGCCAGCAGTTTGGGGGCCCGGGGCTTAGATGAGCAGTACTTC
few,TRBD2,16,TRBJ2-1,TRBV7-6,CASSSSVLAGYNEQFF,TGTGCCAGCAGCTCTTCGGTCCTAGCGGGCTACAATGAGCAGTTCTTC
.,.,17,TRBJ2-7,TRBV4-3,CASSQDLGAGKSGEQYF,TGCGCCAGCAGCCAAGATCTGGGAGCTGGGAAATCGGGAGAGCAGTACTTC
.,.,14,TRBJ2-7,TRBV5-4,CASSLGGPSYEQYF,TGTGCCAGCAGCCTGGGGGGTCCCTCCTACGAGCAGTACTTC
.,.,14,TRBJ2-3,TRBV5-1,CASSLYGGTDTQYF,TGCGCCAGCAGCTTGTATGGGGGGACAGATACGCAGTATTTT
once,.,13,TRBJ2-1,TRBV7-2,CASSPGTTGEQFF,TGTGCCAGCAGCCCCGGGACCACGGGTGAGCAGTTCTTC
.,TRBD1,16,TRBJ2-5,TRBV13,CASSPSTGEREETQYF,TGTGCCAGCAGCCCGTCGACAGGGGAGCGGGAAGAGACCCAGTACTTC
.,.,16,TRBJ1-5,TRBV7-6,CASSLALGGSNQPQHF,TGTGCCAGCAGCTTAGCCCTCGGTGGTAGCAATCAGCCCCAGCATTTT
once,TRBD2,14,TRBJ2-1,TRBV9,CASSIGTSIDEQFF,TGTGCCAGCTCGATCGGGACTAGTATCGATGAGCAGTTCTTC
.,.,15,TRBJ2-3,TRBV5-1,CASSLEGSLTDTQYF,TGCGCCAGCAGCTTAGAGGGCTCCCTCACAGATACGCAGTATTTT
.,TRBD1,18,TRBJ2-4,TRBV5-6,CASSDRDRGHRAKNIQYF,TGTGCCAGCAGCGACCGGGACAGGGGGCATAGGGCCAAAAACATTCAGTACTTC